This T cell receptor beta chain was profiled in a study of blood T cell repertoires in COVID-19 (dated by TCRdb to 2018 to 2021). At the level of the whole study: Collaborator samples came from the United States, Italy and Spain and covered acute and convalescent phases of COVID-19. The material from the prospective study consisted of cDNA or gDNA derived from T cells, B-cell-depleted T cells, or PBMCs. The dataset comprised deeply sampled blood TCRbeta repertoires from subjects exposed to, actively infected with, or recovered from COVID-19. A freely available public database, intended as a resource for researchers studying the immune response to SARS-CoV-2, is where the repertoires were released. Samples came from the ongoing ImmuneRACE study (first 160 participants) plus 1,254 subjects from 6 global collaborators. Sample metadata almost always included a de-identified subject ID, COVID-19 status, age in years and sex. Where available, HLA class I and class II types were obtained from metadata supplied by the sample provider rather than from assay-based typing.

Turning to this clone: What antigen it recognizes has not been identified. No qualities accompany the bases; no much larger clone lies one base away.

Samples from volunteer blood donors who had recovered from COVID-19 were contributed by a second Seattle source. The collaborating institutions used their own protocols to collect whole blood in K2EDTA tubes. Collaborator samples were shipped for TCRbeta analysis as frozen whole blood, isolated PBMCs, or DNA extracted from either sample type. TCRbeta CDR3 regions were amplified from genomic DNA using the immunoSEQ Assay, a bias-controlled multiplex PCR. The authors' pipeline ran thus. The number of nucleated cells in each sample was estimated by amplification of reference gene primers within the assay. To quantify the absolute abundance of each unique TCRbeta CDR3 rearrangement, sequence reads were collapsed and filtered. For each sample, productive Simpson clonality was calculated by taking the square root of Simpson's diversity index across productive rearrangements. Held by TCRdb, this immuneACCESS table contains in-frame sequences only and omits some clones. Under half of the omission traces to an unresolved V gene where checked; the cause of the rest is unknown. That table gives V, J and clone size, and the DNA gave D and trimming. Within this sample are about 350,000 clones, with 90% to 95% of them counted one time only. The ten top clones hold 2.5% to 4% of the sample.

Beyond this particular receptor, the publication reports: The quantity of clinical and demographic metadata differed by source and by participant and was supplied without curation.

The sequencing sample was made of peripheral blood. This receptor was identified in a young woman who had recovered from COVID-19.

The sequenced DNA: TGTGCTAGTGGTTTGGGGCAGGGGGATTATGGCTACACCTTC. This is translated as CASGLGQGDYGYTF. The rearrangement combines TRBV12-5 with TRBJ1-2; 7 of the junction bases match TRBD1. V and J are trimmed by 1 base and 5 bases, and the gene matches miss 4 bases of the junction. From the germline V gene, CDR1 is LGHNT and CDR2 is FRNRAP. The CDR3 sequence holds 14 residues, the cysteine and phenylalanine included. Just the 42-base CDR3 DNA is kept, in frame starting at base 1.